This TCR beta chain was captured in a study of control samples from healthy donors and cancer patients. Germline-derived CDR1 and CDR2 are SGHTA and FQGTGA. The CDR3 sequence is 13 residues long. Trimming took 5 bases from V and 6 from J, leaving 11 bases between them. Generated by immunoSEQ multiplex PCR, the TCRdb table keeps only in-frame clones and is missing some. Of some 140,000 clones listed, about nine tenths were seen once; the top ten hold around 11%. This chain connects TRBV7-3 to TRBJ2-1, with D unresolved. This receptor was obtained from a man aged 30-40 years in good health. The sequencing sample was made of blood. As DNA, the CDR3 is TGTGCCAGCAGCCCCCCTTCGAGCAATGAGCAGTTCTTC. This codes for CASSPPSSNEQFF.